These 4 T cell receptor beta chains came from one sample sequenced in a study of cytomegalovirus exposure and HLA in healthy donors. PCR amplification relied on 60 Vbeta primers (plus 13 Jbeta primers). Using immunoSEQ multiplex PCR, the repertoire was profiled, and TCRdb retains in-frame clones only, with some absent. Here the sample spans about 140,000 clones, around 9.6% being singletons. Sequencing used PBMCs. Receptors originate from a male donor in good health and CMV-seronegative.

The gene calls are TRBV28 and TRBJ2-7, with D perhaps TRBD1 (7 bases). CDR1 and CDR2 from the germline V gene are MDHEN and SYDVKM. The CDR3 spans 13 residues. Trimming left V 5 bases short and J 6 bases short, with 14 bases between. The CDR3 coding sequence is TGTGCCAGCAGTGGACTACAGGGGATCGAGCAGTACTTC. Translated: CASSGLQGIEQYF.

V gene TRBV7-9 combines with J gene TRBJ1-5, with 7 nucleotides matching TRBD1. Germline V lookup: CDR1 SEHNR, CDR2 FQNEAQ (reference sequence). The CDR3 has 15 amino acids. The junction had 4 bases not matched to a gene; V was cut back by 5 bases and J by 0 bases. The CDR3 protein is CASSRDSDSNQPQHF. CDR3 bases: TGTGCCAGCAGCCGGGACAGCGATAGCAATCAGCCCCAGCATTTT.

The chain carries TRBV28 and TRBJ1-2; TRBD1 aligns across 8 bases. V shed 6 bases and J 8 bases; nucleotides not matched to a gene: 11. CDR1 MDHEN and CDR2 SYDVKM come from the germline V gene. The CDR3 has 14 amino acids. The CDR3 sequence is CASSSTGVREGYTF. DNA of the CDR3: TGTGCCAGCAGCTCGACAGGGGTGAGGGAAGGCTACACCTTC.

The chain links TRBV6-5 to TRBJ2-4, with D possibly being TRBD2 (5 bases). This CDR3 is built from 13 residues. Germline V CDR1 and CDR2: MNHEY, SVGAGI. Trimming stripped 6 bases from V and 1 base from J, with 7 bases between. The CDR3 nucleotides read TGTGCCAGCAGCACTAGTGCCAAAAACATTCAGTACTTC. Translation gives CASSTSAKNIQYF.